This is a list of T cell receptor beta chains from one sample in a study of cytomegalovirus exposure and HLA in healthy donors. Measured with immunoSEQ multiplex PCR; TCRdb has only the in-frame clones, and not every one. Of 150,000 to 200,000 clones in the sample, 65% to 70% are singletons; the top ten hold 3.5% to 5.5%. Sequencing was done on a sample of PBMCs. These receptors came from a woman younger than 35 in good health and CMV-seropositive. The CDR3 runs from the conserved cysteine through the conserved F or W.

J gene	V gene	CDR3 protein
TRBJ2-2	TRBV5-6	CASSLGPGRTGELFF
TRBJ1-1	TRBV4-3	CASSPFGDRGDTEAFF
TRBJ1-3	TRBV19	CASSIQGGAGNTIYF
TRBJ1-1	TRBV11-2	CASSLGRNTEAFF
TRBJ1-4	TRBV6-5	CASSRAEGALEKLFF
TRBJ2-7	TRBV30	CAWRPRGLGQYF
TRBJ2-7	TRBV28	CASRGPGLAESSYEQYF
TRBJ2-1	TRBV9	CASSVAGNPYNEQFF
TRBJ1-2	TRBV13	CASSLPAEGYTF
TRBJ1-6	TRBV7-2	CASSNRDRDSPLHF
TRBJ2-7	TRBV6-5	CASSRKTVLYEQYF
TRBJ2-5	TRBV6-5	CASSYQAGLETQYF
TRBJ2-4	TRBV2	CATGGPGAGKNIQYF
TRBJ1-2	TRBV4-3	CASSQPGTVDGYTF
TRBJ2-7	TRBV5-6	CASSSTGGEQYF
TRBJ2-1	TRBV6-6	CASTDRLLNEQFF
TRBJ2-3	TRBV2	CASYVAGVVDTQYF
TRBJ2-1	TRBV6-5	CASSFTMAGKQFF
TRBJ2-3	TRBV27	CASRGGQSSTDTQYF
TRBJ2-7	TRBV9	CASSGRQGPEQYF
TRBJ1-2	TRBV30	CAWSPGSGYTF
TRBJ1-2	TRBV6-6	CASSSQLYGYTF
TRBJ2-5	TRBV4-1	CASSQDRLQETQYF
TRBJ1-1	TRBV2	CASKGTGGGGAFF
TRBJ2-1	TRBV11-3	CASSQGGSTEQFF
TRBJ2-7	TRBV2	CASGLAGAYEQYF
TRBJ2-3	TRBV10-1	CASSGTSGSTDTQYF
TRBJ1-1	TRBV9	CASSVGQGRNTEAFF
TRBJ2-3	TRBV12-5	CASATSGATTDTQYF
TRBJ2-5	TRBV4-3	CASSQGFSGGAVQETQYF
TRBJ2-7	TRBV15	CATSRADRAYEQYF
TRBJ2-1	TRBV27	CASSDGLAVSYNEQFF
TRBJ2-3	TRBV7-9	CASSLMGHRGDTQYF
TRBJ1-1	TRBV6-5	CASSRNSNGHEAFF
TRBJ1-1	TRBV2	CASSRMNTEAFF
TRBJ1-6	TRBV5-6	CASNWTPGLVDSPLHF
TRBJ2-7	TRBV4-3	CASSQDLGGTEQYF
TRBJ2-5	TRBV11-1	CASSSHYIVAGDGETQYF
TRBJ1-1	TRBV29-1	CSVETNNQGQGRAFF
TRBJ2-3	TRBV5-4	CASSSGVLGSTDTQYF
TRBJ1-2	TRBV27	CASSSRSDGTNYGYTF
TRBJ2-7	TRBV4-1	CASSRNPGLEHEQYF
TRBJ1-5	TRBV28	CASRPTGTVRNQPQHF
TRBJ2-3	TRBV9	CASSSRTDLNTDTQYF
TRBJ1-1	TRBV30	CAWKRGLNTEAFF
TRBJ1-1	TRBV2	CASRMTGNTEAFF
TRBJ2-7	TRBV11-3	CASNISGGEPPYEQYF
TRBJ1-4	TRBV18	CASSPLLNRGRARINEKLFF
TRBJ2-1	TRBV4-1	CASSRTGRVNEQFF
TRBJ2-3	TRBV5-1	CASNPTPAGGTDTQYF
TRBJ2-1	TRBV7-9	CASHVAGAYNEQFF
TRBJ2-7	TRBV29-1	CSVGTGTYEQYF
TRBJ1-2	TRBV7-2	CASSFVGQGVSGYTF
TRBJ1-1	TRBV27	CASSGFTGDTEAFF
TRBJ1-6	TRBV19	CASSSSQRAGSPLHF
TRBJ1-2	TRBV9	CASSVGGVSNYGYTF
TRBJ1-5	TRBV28	CASSSLGVTDYRANQPQHF
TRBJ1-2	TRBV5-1	CASSTGQGSIYGYTF
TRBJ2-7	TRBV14	CASSQDSLAGIYEQYF
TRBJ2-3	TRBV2	CASSEGVAGGTDTQYF